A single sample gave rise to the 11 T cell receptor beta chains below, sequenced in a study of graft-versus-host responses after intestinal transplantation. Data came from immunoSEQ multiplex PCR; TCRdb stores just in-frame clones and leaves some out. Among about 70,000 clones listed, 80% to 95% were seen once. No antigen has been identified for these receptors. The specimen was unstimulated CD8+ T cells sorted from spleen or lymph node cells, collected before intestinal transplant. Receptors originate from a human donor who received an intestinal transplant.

The CDR3 region has the DNA TGTGCCAGCTCACCAGTTAGGGGGCCCACGGACTATGGCTACACCTTC. This encodes CASSPVRGPTDYGYTF. The chain couples TRBV18 to TRBJ1-2, with 7 nucleotides matching TRBD1. The V and J ends lost 2 bases and 3 bases, in that order; junction bases with no gene match: 9. The germline CDR1 and CDR2 sequences are KGHSH and LQKENI. The CDR3 consists of 16 residues.

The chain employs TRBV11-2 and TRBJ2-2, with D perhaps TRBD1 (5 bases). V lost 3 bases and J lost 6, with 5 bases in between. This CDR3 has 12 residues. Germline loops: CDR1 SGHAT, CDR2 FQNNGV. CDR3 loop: CASSLGPGELFF. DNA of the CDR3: TGTGCCAGCAGCTTGGGGCCCGGGGAGCTGTTTTTT.

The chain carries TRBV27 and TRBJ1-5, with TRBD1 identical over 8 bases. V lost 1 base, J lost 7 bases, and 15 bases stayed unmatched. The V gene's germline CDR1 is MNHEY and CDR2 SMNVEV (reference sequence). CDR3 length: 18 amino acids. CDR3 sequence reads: CASSLYRPGGHPGQPQHF. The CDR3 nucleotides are TGTGCCAGCAGTTTATATCGGCCAGGGGGCCATCCTGGGCAGCCCCAGCATTTT.

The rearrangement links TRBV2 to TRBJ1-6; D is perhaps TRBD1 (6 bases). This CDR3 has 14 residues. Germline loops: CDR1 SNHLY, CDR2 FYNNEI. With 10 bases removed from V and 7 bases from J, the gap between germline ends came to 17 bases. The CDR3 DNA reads TGTGCCACCACGGCGGGGGCTGGCAATTCACCCCTCCACTTT. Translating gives CATTAGAGNSPLHF. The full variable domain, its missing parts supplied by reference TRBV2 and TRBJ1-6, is EPEVTQTPSHQVTQMGQEVILRCVPISNHLYFYWYRQILGQKVEFLVSFYNNEISEKSEIFDDQFSVERPDGSNFTLKIRSTKLEDSAMYFCATTAGAGNSPLHFGNGTRLTVT.

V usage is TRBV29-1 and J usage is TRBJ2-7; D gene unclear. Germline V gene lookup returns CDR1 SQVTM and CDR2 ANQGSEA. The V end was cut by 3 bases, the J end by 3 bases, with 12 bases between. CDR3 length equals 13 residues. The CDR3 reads CSVEQSDNYEQYF. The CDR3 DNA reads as TGCAGCGTTGAGCAGTCCGACAACTACGAGCAGTACTTC.

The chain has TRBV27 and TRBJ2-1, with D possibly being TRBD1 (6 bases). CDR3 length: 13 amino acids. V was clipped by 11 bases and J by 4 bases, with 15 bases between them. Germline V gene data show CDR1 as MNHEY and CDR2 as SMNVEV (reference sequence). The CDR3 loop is CAARDTLYNEQFF. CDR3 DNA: TGTGCCGCCCGGGACACACTATACAATGAGCAGTTCTTC.

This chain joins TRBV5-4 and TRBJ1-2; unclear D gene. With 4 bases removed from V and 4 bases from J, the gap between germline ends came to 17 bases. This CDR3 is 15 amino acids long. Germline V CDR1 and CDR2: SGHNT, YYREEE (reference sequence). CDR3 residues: CASSNPERETYGYTF. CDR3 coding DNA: TGTGCCAGCAGCAACCCGGAGAGGGAAACCTATGGCTACACCTTC.

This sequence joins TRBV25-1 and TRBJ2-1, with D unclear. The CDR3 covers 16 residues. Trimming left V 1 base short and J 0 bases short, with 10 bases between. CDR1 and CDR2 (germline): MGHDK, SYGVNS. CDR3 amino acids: CASSESTLSSYNEQFF. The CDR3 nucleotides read TGTGCCAGCAGTGAATCCACCCTTAGCTCCTACAATGAGCAGTTCTTC.

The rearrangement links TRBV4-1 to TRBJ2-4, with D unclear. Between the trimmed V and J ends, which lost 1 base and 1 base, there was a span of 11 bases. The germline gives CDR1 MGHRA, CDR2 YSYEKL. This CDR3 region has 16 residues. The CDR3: CASSQVLFGAKNIQYF. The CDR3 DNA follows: TGCGCCAGCAGCCAAGTTCTATTCGGGGCCAAAAACATTCAGTACTTC.

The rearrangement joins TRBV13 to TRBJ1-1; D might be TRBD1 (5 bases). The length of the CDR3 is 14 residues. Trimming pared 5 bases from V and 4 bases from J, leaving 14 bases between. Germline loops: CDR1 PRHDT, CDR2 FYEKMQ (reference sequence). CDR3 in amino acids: CASSQSTGGTEAFF. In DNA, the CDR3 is TGTGCCAGCAGCCAGTCGACCGGGGGCACTGAAGCTTTCTTT.

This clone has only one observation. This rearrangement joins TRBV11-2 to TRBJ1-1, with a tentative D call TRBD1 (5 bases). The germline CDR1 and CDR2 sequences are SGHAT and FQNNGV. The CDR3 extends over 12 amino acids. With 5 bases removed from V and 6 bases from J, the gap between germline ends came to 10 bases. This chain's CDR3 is CASSHRGAEAFF. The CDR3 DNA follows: TGTGCCAGCAGCCACCGGGGGGCTGAAGCTTTCTTT.